This is a list of T cell receptor beta chains from one sample in a study of T cell repertoires in cytomegalovirus infection. TCRdb ran MiXCR on the reads and lists one entry per CDR3 protein. The sample has 250,000 or so distinct CDR3 sequences; around 12% are singletons. Sequences were obtained from PBMCs. The receptors shown here come from a human donor in good health (CMV status not recorded). Some clones in this sample may be carry-over from other donors' samples. The CDR3 runs from the conserved cysteine through the conserved F or W. The D gene is left open where the match is weak. Clone size appears in some rows only: once, few, many, or a class for an expanded clone.

CDR3 DNA	CDR3 protein	J gene	D gene	clone size	V gene
TGTGCCACCAGTGATGCCACACTGGGGGAGACCCAGTACTTC	CATSDATLGETQYF	TRBJ2-5	-	few	TRBV24-1
TGCAGCGTTGATAAAGCGGGAGTTGGAACCGGGGAGCTGTTTTTT	CSVDKAGVGTGELFF	TRBJ2-2	TRBD2	-	TRBV29-1
TGTGCCAGCAGCCAAGGGTGGAGATACCACAATGAGCAGTTCTTC	CASSQGWRYHNEQFF	TRBJ2-1	-	-	TRBV3-1
TGTGCCAGCAGCGAGACCGGGACAGGGGTTAGGTACGAGCAGTACTTC	CASSETGTGVRYEQYF	TRBJ2-7	TRBD1	many	TRBV7-2
TGTGCCAGCAGCTTAGCGGGGATGTACACCGGGGAGCTGTTTTTT	CASSLAGMYTGELFF	TRBJ2-2	-	many	TRBV7-8
TGCAGCGTTGGAACAGGGGACGCGAACACCGGGGAGCTGTTTTTT	CSVGTGDANTGELFF	TRBJ2-2	TRBD1	many	TRBV29-1
TGTGCCAGCAGCTACGGACAGGGGGTTCAGCCCCAGCATTTT	CASSYGQGVQPQHF	TRBJ1-5	TRBD1	many	TRBV7-2
TGTGCCAGCAGCTTAGGGACTGCCTCCTACAATGAGCAGTTCTTC	CASSLGTASYNEQFF	TRBJ2-1	-	many	TRBV7-2
TGCAGTGCCCCGACGGGACAGGGCTCGATGAACACTGAAGCTTTCTTT	CSAPTGQGSMNTEAFF	TRBJ1-1	TRBD1	-	TRBV20-1
TGTGCCAGCAGTCTCCCTCATACAAGTGAGCAGTTCTTC	CASSLPHTSEQFF	TRBJ2-1	-	many	TRBV28
TGTGCCAGCAGCTTAGTGAACGGGGGCTACGAGCAGTACTTC	CASSLVNGGYEQYF	TRBJ2-7	-	many	TRBV7-2
TGTGCCAGCAGCTCGCCCCCTAGCATGGGTGAAAAACTGTTTTTT	CASSSPPSMGEKLFF	TRBJ1-4	-	many	TRBV7-2
TGCAGCGCCGGGACTGAGGGGTCAGATACGCGGTATTTT	CSAGTEGSDTRYF	TRBJ2-3	-	-	TRBV29-1
TGCAGCGTTGCGGTCGGGGGTGGCTATGGCTACACCTTC	CSVAVGGGYGYTF	TRBJ1-2	-	-	TRBV29-1
TGTGCCAGCAGTTACTCGAGGCCCCGGGGAAAACTGTTTTTT	CASSYSRPRGKLFF	TRBJ1-4	-	many	TRBV6-5
TGTGCCAGCACCCCCACAACAGGGAGCACCGGGGAGCTGTTTTTT	CASTPTTGSTGELFF	TRBJ2-2	-	many	TRBV7-2
TGTGCCAGCAGTGAATACAGTGGGGGAAACACCATATATTTT	CASSEYSGGNTIYF	TRBJ1-3	-	few	TRBV2
TGTGCCAGCAGCCCGGGACGGAATAATGAAAAACTGTTTTTT	CASSPGRNNEKLFF	TRBJ1-4	-	few	TRBV28
TGTGCCAGCAGTCGGGGTACGGCTGAGACCCAGTACTTC	CASSRGTAETQYF	TRBJ2-5	-	many	TRBV7-3
TGTGCCAGCAGCCAACGGGACAACTACAATGAGCAGTTCTTC	CASSQRDNYNEQFF	TRBJ2-1	-	few	TRBV14
TGTGCCAGCAGCTGGGAATTCACCTACGAGCAGTACTTC	CASSWEFTYEQYF	TRBJ2-7	-	few	TRBV7-9
TGTGCCAGCAGCTTAGTGTGGGGGACTAGCGGAGCCCAAGAGAATACCCAGTACTTC	CASSLVWGTSGAQENTQYF	TRBJ2-5	TRBD2	many	TRBV11-3
TGTGCCACCCTGCAGAGGGCCAGCGAAAAACTGTTTTTT	CATLQRASEKLFF	TRBJ1-4	-	-	TRBV28
TGTGCCAGCAGCCCCGGCAGCGGCCAGCCCCAGCATTTT	CASSPGSGQPQHF	TRBJ1-5	-	many	TRBV7-2
TGTGCCAGCAGCTTCCAACAGGGGTCCGAGCAGTACTTC	CASSFQQGSEQYF	TRBJ2-7	TRBD1	many	TRBV7-2
TGTGCCAGCAGCGGTACTAGCGGGAGTGTCGTCGGGGAGCTGTTTTTT	CASSGTSGSVVGELFF	TRBJ2-2	TRBD2	-	TRBV5-4
TGTGCCAGCAGCTTAGAGCTAGCGGGAGGGCCAGATACGCAGTATTTT	CASSLELAGGPDTQYF	TRBJ2-3	TRBD2	many	TRBV7-8